The TCR beta chain under discussion was sequenced for a study of T cells after yellow fever vaccination. Findings and limits, study-wide: Among all clonotypes, a small share was observed in both CD4 and CD8 compartments.

This clonotype occurred many times. Its antigen is currently unknown. Universal primer sites and UMIs were introduced during 5'RACE template-switching synthesis of TCR cDNA. TCRdb redid the calling of the 5' RACE reads with MiXCR, one entry per CDR3 protein. The top ten hold roughly a quarter of the sample, which has 300,000 to 350,000 distinct CDR3 sequences, roughly 4.3% seen once. This clonotype originated in a man younger than 30 who received the YFV17D yellow fever vaccine. The sequencing here drew on PBMCs, taken 5 days after the yellow fever booster vaccination.

The CDR3 nucleotides read TGTGCCACCTCAGAGCCCTTCACAGATACGCAGTATTTT. Its translation is CATSEPFTDTQYF. This chain links TRBV2 with TRBJ2-3; D unresolved. With 10 bases removed from V and 2 bases from J, the gap between germline ends came to 13 bases. In germline, CDR1 is SNHLY, CDR2 FYNNEI. The CDR3 extends over 13 amino acids. Based on the CDR3 plus reference TRBV2 and TRBJ2-3, the full variable domain is EPEVTQTPSHQVTQMGQEVILRCVPISNHLYFYWYRQILGQKVEFLVSFYNNEISEKSEIFDDQFSVERPDGSNFTLKIRSTKLEDSAMYFCATSEPFTDTQYFGPGTRLTVL.